These T cell receptor beta chains were read from a single sample in a study of tumor and adjacent non-tumor tissue in lung cancer. TCRdb itself ran the multiplex PCR reads through MiXCR, one entry per CDR3 protein. Of approximately 100,000 distinct CDR3 sequences listed, 60% to 80% are singletons. Sequenced sample: lung tumor tissue. These receptors all come from a woman aged 60-75 years with non-small cell lung cancer. Each CDR3 is given with its conserved first and last residue. The D gene is left open where the match is weak. Rows give clone size only sometimes, using once, few, many, or a class for an expanded clone.

TRBJ1-6 . few TRBV12-3/TRBV12-4 TGTGCCAGCAGTTTAGTGGCTTCACCCCTCCACTTT CASSLVASPLHF
TRBJ2-2 . . TRBV20-1 TGTAGTGCTAGAGCCACAGGGTGGGACACCGGAGAGCTGTTTTTT CSARATGWDTGELFF
TRBJ2-1 . . TRBV6-2/TRBV6-3 TGTGCCAGCACCAGTCCCGTTTTAGAGGGGAGGGACAATGAGCAGTCCTTC CASTSPVLEGRDNEQSF
TRBJ2-1 TRBD2 . TRBV28 TGTGCCAGCAGTCATACGGGGGGGCCTCAAGGGAATGAGCAGTTCTTC CASSHTGGPQGNEQFF
TRBJ1-1 . . TRBV10-2 TGCGCCAGCAGTGGGTGGACGGGGGGCTACATTGAAGCTTTCTTT CASSGWTGGYIEAFF
TRBJ2-1 . . TRBV4-3 TGCGCCAGCAGCGACCGGCAGGGCGGCAGCTCCTACAATGAGCAGCTCTTC CASSDRQGGSSYNEQLF
TRBJ2-7 . . TRBV11-2 TGTGCCAGGAGCTTGGGCAATGGCTACGAGCAGTACTTC CARSLGNGYEQYF
TRBJ2-2 . once TRBV4-3 TGCGCCAGCAGCCAAGACGGTCTGCGGGGCACCGGGGAGCTGTCTTTT CASSQDGLRGTGELSF
TRBJ1-2 . . TRBV20-1 TGCAGTGTTAGAGGGCGGGGTGGCTATGGCTACACCTTC CSVRGRGGYGYTF
TRBJ1-5 . . TRBV6-1 TGTGCCAGCAGCACCCAGGGGTCGGTTCAGCCCCTGCATTTT CASSTQGSVQPLHF
TRBJ1-1 . . TRBV11-3 TGTGCCAGCAGCCCTCAGGAATTGAAGACTGAAGCCTTCTTT CASSPQELKTEAFF
TRBJ2-6 . many TRBV20-1 TGCAGTGCTAACGTGGAGGGGGCCAACGTCCTGACTTTC CSANVEGANVLTF
TRBJ2-3 TRBD1 . TRBV20-1 TGCAGTGCCTCTGGACAGGCAGGGGATACGCAGTACTTT CSASGQAGDTQYF
TRBJ1-5 . . TRBV4-3 TGCGCCAACAGCCAAGATCGTGGCAATCAGCTCCAGCATTTT CANSQDRGNQLQHF
TRBJ2-1 . . TRBV20-1 TGCACTGCTAGAGTAGCGTGTCCACCCCTTAACTCCTACAATGAGCAGTTCTTC CTARVACPPLNSYNEQFF
TRBJ1-5 . . TRBV11-2 TGTGCCGGCTCCCGGGACGGGGGTCAGCCCCGGCATTTT CAGSRDGGQPRHF
TRBJ2-7 TRBD1 . TRBV11-3 TGTGTCAGCAGCTGGGGGACAGTCTCCTACGACCAGTACTTC CVSSWGTVSYDQYF
TRBJ1-2 . . TRBV4-1 TGCGTCAGCGGCCAAGAACGGGGACCCGGCTATGGCTACACCTTC CVSGQERGPGYGYTF
TRBJ2-1 TRBD2 once TRBV11-3 TGTGCCAGCAGCTACCCAGCGGGGGGGAAAAATGAGCACTTCTTC CASSYPAGGKNEHFF
TRBJ2-7 . once TRBV20-1 TGCAGTGCCTCGTTATGGGGGACCTACGAGCACTACTTC CSASLWGTYEHYF
TRBJ1-3 . . TRBV11-3 TGTGCCACCCGGGAGGCCTCTAGAAACGCCATATATTTT CATREASRNAIYF
TRBJ2-3 . . TRBV11-2 TGTGCCAGCAGCTTTTTCCAGGGCGCAGATACGCAGTATTTT CASSFFQGADTQYF
TRBJ1-1 . . TRBV11-3 TGTGCCAGCGGCTCTAGGGTCCGTCGGGATGACACTGAGGCTTTCTTT CASGSRVRRDDTEAFF
TRBJ2-2 . . TRBV6-2/TRBV6-3 TGTACCAGCAGTTACACCCAACAGAGGGCCAACACCTGGGGGCTGTTTTTT CTSSYTQQRANTWGLFF
TRBJ1-1 . . TRBV10-3 TGTGCCATAAGTGCGTCAGCGGGGTCAGGCACTGAAGCTTTATTT CAISASAGSGTEALF
TRBJ1-1 TRBD1 few TRBV11-2 TGTGCCAGCAGCATTGGGACAGGGGGCCCAAACACTGAAGCTTTCTTT CASSIGTGGPNTEAFF
TRBJ2-3 . . TRBV12-3/TRBV12-4 TGTGCCAGCGGTTCCGACCTAGGGGCGCAGTATTTT CASGSDLGAQYF
TRBJ2-5 . . TRBV4-3 TGCTTCAGCAGCCGACACCGGGACTCACAAGAGGCCCAGTACTTC CFSSRHRDSQEAQYF
TRBJ1-1 . . TRBV30 TGTGCCTGGAGGTTCCGTTTGAACACTGAAGCTTTCTTT CAWRFRLNTEAFF
TRBJ2-3 . few TRBV7-2 TGTGCCAGCAGCCCACAAGCAGGGAAGGCAGATACGCAGTATTTT CASSPQAGKADTQYF
TRBJ1-5 . . TRBV11-2 TGTGCCAGCAGCTCCCAGAATAGTCAGCCCCAGCTTTTT CASSSQNSQPQLF